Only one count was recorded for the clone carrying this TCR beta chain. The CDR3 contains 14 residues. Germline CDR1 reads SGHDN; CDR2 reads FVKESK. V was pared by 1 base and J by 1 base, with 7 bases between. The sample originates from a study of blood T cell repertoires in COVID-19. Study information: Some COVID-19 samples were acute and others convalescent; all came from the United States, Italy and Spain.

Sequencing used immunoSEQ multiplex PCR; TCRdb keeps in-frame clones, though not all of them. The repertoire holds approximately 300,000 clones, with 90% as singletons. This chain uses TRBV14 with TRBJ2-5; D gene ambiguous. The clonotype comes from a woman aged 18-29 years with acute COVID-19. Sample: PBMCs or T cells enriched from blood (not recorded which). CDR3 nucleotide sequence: TGTGCCAGCAGCCAAGTCCGGTTCCAAGAGACCCAGTACTTC. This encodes CASSQVRFQETQYF.